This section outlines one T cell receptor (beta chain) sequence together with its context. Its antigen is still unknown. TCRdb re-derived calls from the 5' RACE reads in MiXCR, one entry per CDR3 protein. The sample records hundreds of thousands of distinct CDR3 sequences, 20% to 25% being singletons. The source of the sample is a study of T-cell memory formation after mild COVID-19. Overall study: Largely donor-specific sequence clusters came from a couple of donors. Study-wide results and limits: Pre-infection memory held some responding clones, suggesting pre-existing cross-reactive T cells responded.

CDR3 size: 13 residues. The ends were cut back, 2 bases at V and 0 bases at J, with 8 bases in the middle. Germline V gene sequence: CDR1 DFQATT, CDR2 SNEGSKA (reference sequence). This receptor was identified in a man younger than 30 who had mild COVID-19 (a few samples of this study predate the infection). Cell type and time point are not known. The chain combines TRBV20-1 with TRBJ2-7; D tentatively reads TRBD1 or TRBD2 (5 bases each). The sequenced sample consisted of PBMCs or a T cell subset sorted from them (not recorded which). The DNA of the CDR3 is TGCAGTGCTAGAACGGGACCCTCCTACGAGCAGTACTTC. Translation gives CSARTGPSYEQYF.